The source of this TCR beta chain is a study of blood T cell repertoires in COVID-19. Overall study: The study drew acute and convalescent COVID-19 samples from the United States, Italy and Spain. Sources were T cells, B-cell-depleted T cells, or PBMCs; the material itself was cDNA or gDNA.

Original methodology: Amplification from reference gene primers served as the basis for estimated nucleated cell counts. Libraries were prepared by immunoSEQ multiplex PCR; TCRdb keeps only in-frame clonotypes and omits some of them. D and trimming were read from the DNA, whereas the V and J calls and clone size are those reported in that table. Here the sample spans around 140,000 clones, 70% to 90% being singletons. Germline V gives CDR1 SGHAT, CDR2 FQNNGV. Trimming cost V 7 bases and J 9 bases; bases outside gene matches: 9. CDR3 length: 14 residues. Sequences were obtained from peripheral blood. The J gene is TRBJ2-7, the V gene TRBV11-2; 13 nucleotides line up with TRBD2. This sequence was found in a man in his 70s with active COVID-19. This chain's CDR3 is CASNQGLAGDAQYF. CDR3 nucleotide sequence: TGTGCCAGCAACCAAGGACTAGCGGGAGACGCGCAGTACTTC.